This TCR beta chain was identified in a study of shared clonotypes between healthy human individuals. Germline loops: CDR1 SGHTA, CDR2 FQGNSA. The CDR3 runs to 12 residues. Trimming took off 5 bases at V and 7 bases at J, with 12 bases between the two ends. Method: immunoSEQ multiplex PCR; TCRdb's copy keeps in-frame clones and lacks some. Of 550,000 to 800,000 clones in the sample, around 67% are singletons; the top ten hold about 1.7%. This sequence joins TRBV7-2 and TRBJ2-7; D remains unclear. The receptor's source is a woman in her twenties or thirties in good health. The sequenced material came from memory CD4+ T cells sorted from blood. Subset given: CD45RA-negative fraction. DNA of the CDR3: TGTGCCAGCAGCCAAAGGGTAGGTGAGCAGTACTTC. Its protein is CASSQRVGEQYF.